These 21 T cell receptor beta chains were sequenced from one sample in a study of identical twins listed by TCRdb under 2016. Library construction relied on 5' RACE. The instrument given in TCRdb is Illumina HiSeq 2000. TCRdb ran its own pipeline on the public reads, namely fastp trimming at Q25 and MiXCR clone calling, and kept in-frame beta chains. Each CDR3 protein appears once, grouped with its most common genes and DNA. The sample table holds some 1,700,000 distinct CDR3 sequences, of which more than 30% were seen once. The ten largest clones represent about 0.27% of the sample. Sequenced material: cord blood. These receptors came from a newborn girl in good health.

Many counts were recorded for this clonotype. The gene calls are TRBV7-9 and TRBJ2-7; D unresolved. The V end was cut by 3 bases, the J end by 7 bases, with 16 bases between. The CDR3 loop spans 14 amino acids. Looked up from germline, CDR1 is SEHNR and CDR2 is FQNEAQ (reference sequence). DNA for the CDR3: TGTGCCAGCAGCTTGATTGGGATCCTTAAAGAGCAGTACTTC. It codes for CASSLIGILKEQYF. Variable domain in full (rest from reference TRBV7-9 and TRBJ2-7): DTGVSQNPRHKITKRGQNVTFRCDPISEHNRLYWYRQTLGQGPEFLTYFQNEAQLEKSRLLSDRFSAERPKGSFSTLEIQRTEQGDSAMYLCASSLIGILKEQYFGPGTRLTVT.

In this sample, this clonotype turned up many times. The chain combines TRBV7-2 with TRBJ2-3; tentatively, D is TRBD2 (5 bases). Trimming cost V 1 base and J 2 bases, with 7 bases left between them. Germline assignment: CDR1 SGHTA and CDR2 FQGNSA. This CDR3 spans 14 amino acids. The chain's CDR3 is CASSLELVTDTQYF. In DNA form, the CDR3 reads TGTGCCAGCAGCTTAGAACTAGTCACAGATACGCAGTATTTT.

This chain uses TRBV20-1 with TRBJ2-7; the match to TRBD2 covers 12 bases. The junction had 12 bases not matched to a gene; V was cut back by 5 bases and J by 7 bases. The CDR3 has 15 residues. Germline loops: CDR1 DFQATT, CDR2 SNEGSKA (reference sequence). The CDR3 is CSALTTSGGYNEQYF. The CDR3 DNA reads as TGCAGTGCTCTGACTACTAGCGGGGGGTACAATGAGCAGTACTTC.

This clonotype was detected only once. The chain couples TRBV20-1 to TRBJ2-1; TRBD1 matches at 7 bases. The CDR3 runs 14 residues. Per germline, CDR1 DFQATT and CDR2 SNEGSKA (reference sequence). V was clipped by 1 base and J by 5 bases; unmatched bases: 5. The CDR3 nucleotides read TGCAGTGCTAGAGCCCTGGGACAGAACAATGAGCAGTTCTTC. This translates into CSARALGQNNEQFF.

This sequence joins TRBV12-3 or TRBV12-4 and TRBJ2-1; TRBD2 matches at 8 bases. The CDR3 consists of 16 residues. J was trimmed by 7 bases and V by 7 bases; bases with no gene match: 15. CDR3 DNA: TGTGCCAGCAACCTGAGGGCCAGCGGGAGTAGGAATGAGCAGTTCTTC. Protein product: CASNLRASGSRNEQFF.

This sequence joins TRBV6-1 and TRBJ2-2; no clear D. Trimming stripped 2 bases from V and 5 bases from J, with 21 bases between. This CDR3 has 18 amino acids. The V gene's germline CDR1 is MNHNS and CDR2 SASEGT. The CDR3 region has the DNA TGTGCCAGCAGTGAAAAAACGGTAGGGTGGCGGAAGACCGGGGAGCTGTTTTTT. This codes for CASSEKTVGWRKTGELFF.

V is TRBV10-3 and J is TRBJ2-2, with no clear D. The germline V gene encodes CDR1 ENHRY and CDR2 SYGVKD. Between the trimmed V and J ends, which lost 4 bases and 1 base, there was a span of 13 bases. This CDR3 comprises 16 residues. As DNA, the CDR3 is TGTGCCATCAGTGGGTTTGAGGATGGGAACACCGGGGAGCTGTTTTTT. Its translation is CAISGFEDGNTGELFF.

The chain joins TRBV11-3 to TRBJ2-4, with D possibly being TRBD1 (6 bases). The CDR3 runs 17 residues. Germline lookup yields CDR1 SGHNT and CDR2 YENEEA. V lost 1 base, J lost 2 bases, and 15 bases lay in between. The CDR3 bases are TGTGCCAGCAGCTTAGGTCCTTTACAGGGTACCAAAAACATTCAGTACTTC. It encodes CASSLGPLQGTKNIQYF.

This clonotype has just one count. J is TRBJ2-7 and V is TRBV4-1, with 10 bases that match TRBD2. The CDR3 has 16 amino acids. The trim removed 0 bases at V and 3 bases at J, leaving 5 bases unmatched. Germline CDR1 MGHRA, CDR2 YSYEKL. CDR3 sequence: CASSQDWLAGVYEQYF. The CDR3 bases are TGCGCCAGCAGCCAAGATTGGCTAGCGGGGGTCTACGAGCAGTACTTC.

This chain joins TRBV12-3 or TRBV12-4 and TRBJ2-7, with TRBD2 as a possible D gene (5 bases). Between the trimmed V and J ends, which lost 10 bases and 2 bases, there was a span of 12 bases. The CDR3 is 12 residues long. The CDR3 loop is CANSTGAYEQYF. CDR3 sequence (DNA): TGTGCCAACAGCACCGGGGCCTACGAGCAGTACTTC.

This clonotype has just a few counts. The rearrangement joins TRBV5-1 to TRBJ1-4; the D gene is possibly TRBD1 (6 bases). CDR3 size: 16 residues. Germline V gene lookup returns CDR1 SGHRS and CDR2 YFSETQ. The germline V and J ends were trimmed by 3 bases and 6 bases, with 18 bases remaining between them. CDR3 nucleotide sequence: TGCGCCAGCAGCTCTAGCAGGGGAGGATCTGATGAAAAACTGTTTTTT. Translated: CASSSSRGGSDEKLFF.

In its sample, this clonotype was seen a few times. The gene calls are TRBV28 and TRBJ1-2, with D possibly being TRBD1 (6 bases). Per the germline V gene, CDR1 is MDHEN and CDR2 is SYDVKM. The CDR3 consists of 14 residues. V dropped 5 bases and J dropped 6 bases, with 16 bases sitting between them. CDR3 sequence: CASSRIRGGNGYTF. In DNA form, the CDR3 reads TGTGCCAGCAGTCGGATTAGGGGGGGCAATGGCTACACCTTC.

To note about this clonotype: Without the conserved terminal phenylalanine or tryptophan, this CDR3 likely stems from a read error. This sequence joins TRBV2 and TRBJ2-1; D is ambiguous. The germline V and J ends were trimmed by 8 bases and 3 bases, with 5 bases remaining between them. This CDR3 is built from 11 residues. Germline-derived CDR1 and CDR2 are SNHLY and FYNNEI. The CDR3 region has the DNA TGTGCCAGCGAGTACTACAATGAGCAGTTCTTA. Its translation is CASEYYNEQFL.

The chain is built from TRBV20-1 and TRBJ2-1; TRBD2 agrees at 10 bases. The CDR3 spans 14 residues. V was clipped by 3 bases and J by 3 bases; unmatched bases: 2. CDR1 is DFQATT, CDR2 SNEGSKA, per germline (reference sequence). This CDR3 is CSASQRGGYNEQFF. DNA for the CDR3: TGCAGTGCTAGTCAGCGGGGGGGCTACAATGAGCAGTTCTTC.

J is TRBJ2-3 and V is TRBV27; a weak D match, TRBD1 (5 bases). The V gene's germline CDR1 is MNHEY and CDR2 SMNVEV (reference sequence). This CDR3 has 15 residues. V lost 0 bases, J lost 7 bases, and 14 bases lay in between. CDR3 coding DNA: TGTGCCAGCAGTTTATCAGGCCAGGGCCAATATACGCAGTATTTT. It is translated as CASSLSGQGQYTQYF.

This clonotype was counted at least ten times. The rearrangement links TRBV7-8 to TRBJ2-7; 7 bases fit TRBD1. Germline-derived CDR1 and CDR2 are SGHVS and FQNEAQ. J gave up 5 bases and V 1 base, and 11 bases lay outside the gene matches. CDR3 length: 16 residues. CDR3 in DNA: TGTGCCAGCAGCTTAGAGGGGACAGTATATAAGGACGAGCAGTACTTC. This codes for CASSLEGTVYKDEQYF. The entire variable domain, with the rest obtained from reference TRBV7-8 and TRBJ2-7, is as follows: GAGVSQSPRYKVAKRGQDVALRCDPISGHVSLFWYQQALGQGPEFLTYFQNEAQLDKSGLPSDRFFAERPEGSVSTLKIQRTQQEDSAVYLCASSLEGTVYKDEQYFGPGTRLTVT.

The chain carries TRBV5-5 and TRBJ2-7; 8 bases are shared with TRBD1. This CDR3 has 14 residues. Trimming took 4 bases from V and 4 from J; bases not matched to a gene: 7. Per the germline V gene, CDR1 is SGHKS and CDR2 is YYEKEE (reference sequence). The CDR3, as DNA: TGTGCCAGCAGCACCAGGACAGGGCTATACGAGCAGTACTTC. Its translation is CASSTRTGLYEQYF.

V and J are TRBV4-2 and TRBJ2-4, with 9 bases fitting TRBD2. The V segment lost 3 bases and the J segment 1 base; nucleotides outside the gene matches: 13. Germline lookup yields CDR1 LGHNA and CDR2 YNFKEQ. The CDR3 contains 19 residues. The CDR3 is CASSQTGASGARAKNIQYF. In DNA form, the CDR3 reads TGTGCCAGCAGCCAGACGGGGGCTAGCGGGGCGAGGGCCAAAAACATTCAGTACTTC.

The J gene is TRBJ1-2, the V gene TRBV15, with D possibly matching TRBD1 (5 bases). There are 13 residues in the CDR3. V was trimmed by 8 bases and J by 5 bases, leaving 15 bases between them. CDR1 and CDR2 from the germline V gene are LNHNV and YYDKDF (reference sequence). The CDR3 loop is CATANRTVYGYTF. The CDR3 DNA sequence: TGTGCCACCGCCAACAGGACGGTGTATGGCTACACCTTC.

Regarding this clonotype: Germline and junction disagree at one end, which may indicate a read error. This rearrangement joins TRBV20-1 to TRBJ2-4; no reliable D call. Germline lookup yields CDR1 DFQATT and CDR2 SNEGSKA (reference sequence). This CDR3 has 15 residues. The CDR3 DNA reads TGCAGTGCGAGAGCCCGAAGTCTAGCCAAAAACATTCAGTACTTC. Protein: CSARARSLAKNIQYF.

V is TRBV2 and J is TRBJ1-5; tentatively, D is TRBD1 (6 bases). CDR3 length: 13 residues. With 8 bases removed from V and 5 bases from J, the gap between germline ends came to 13 bases. Germline assignment: CDR1 SNHLY and CDR2 FYNNEI. The CDR3 sequence is CASDRRSDQPQHF. CDR3 bases: TGTGCCAGCGACAGGCGTTCGGATCAGCCCCAGCATTTT.